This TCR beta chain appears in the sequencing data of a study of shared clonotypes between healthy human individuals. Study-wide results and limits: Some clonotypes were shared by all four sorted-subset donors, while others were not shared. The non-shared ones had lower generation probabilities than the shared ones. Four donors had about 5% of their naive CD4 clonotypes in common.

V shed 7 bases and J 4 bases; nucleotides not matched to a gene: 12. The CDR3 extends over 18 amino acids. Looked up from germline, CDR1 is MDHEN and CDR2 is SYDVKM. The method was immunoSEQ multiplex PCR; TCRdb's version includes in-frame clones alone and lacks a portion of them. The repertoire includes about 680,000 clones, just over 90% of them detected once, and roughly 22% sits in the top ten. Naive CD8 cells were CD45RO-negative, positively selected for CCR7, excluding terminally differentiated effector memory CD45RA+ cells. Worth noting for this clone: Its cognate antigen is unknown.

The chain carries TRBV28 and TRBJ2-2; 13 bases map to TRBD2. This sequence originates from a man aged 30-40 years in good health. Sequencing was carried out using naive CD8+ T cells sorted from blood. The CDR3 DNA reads TGTGCCAGCATGGACGGAGTAGGACTAGCGGGAGTCACCGGGGAGCTGTTTTTT. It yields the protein CASMDGVGLAGVTGELFF.